These 5 T cell receptor beta chains came from one sample sequenced in a study of T cells in Graves' hyperthyroidism and ophthalmopathy. Amplification of TCR beta CDR3 regions used RNA as the template. A set of HTBI primers served as the primers for a first-round RT-PCR of the TCR CDR3. TCRdb redid the calling of the multiplex PCR reads with MiXCR, one entry per CDR3 protein. The sample consists of hundreds of thousands of distinct CDR3 sequences, approximately 14% of them appearing once. The material sequenced was blood. These TCRs come from a woman in her late teens or twenties with Graves' hyperthyroidism.

There are many counts of this clonotype. This sequence joins TRBV6-1 and TRBJ2-3; D gene unclear. Trimming pared 6 bases from V and 0 bases from J, leaving 13 bases between. The CDR3 runs 15 residues. CDR1 and CDR2 from the germline V gene are MNHNS and SASEGT. The DNA of the CDR3 is TGTGCCAGCAGGGTTGTGGCGACCAGCACAGATACGCAGTATTTT. This translates into CASRVVATSTDTQYF.

This sequence joins TRBV19 and TRBJ1-4, with 8 positions matching TRBD1. CDR3 length: 14 residues. The V gene's germline CDR1 is LNHDA and CDR2 SQIVND (reference sequence). V shed 8 bases, J shed 7 bases, and the junction held 9 bases outside the gene matches. CDR3: CASERTGRFEKLFF. The CDR3 DNA follows: TGTGCCAGTGAGAGGACAGGGCGTTTTGAAAAACTGTTTTTT.

This clonotype was detected ten times or more. Here the CDR3 DNA reads TGTGCCAGCAGCTCACTAACCTACGATACGCAGTATTTT. Protein: CASSSLTYDTQYF. This chain uses TRBV5-6 with TRBJ2-3; no clear D gene. The V end was cut by 3 bases, the J end by 6 bases, with 11 bases between. The CDR3 covers 13 residues. Germline V gene lookup returns CDR1 SGHDT and CDR2 YYEEEE.

The chain joins TRBV6-1 to TRBJ1-3; TRBD1 matches at 7 bases. Germline assignment: CDR1 MNHNS and CDR2 SASEGT. V lost 6 bases to trimming and J lost 2 bases; unmatched junction nucleotides: 7. This CDR3 contains 15 residues. CDR3 coding DNA: TGTGCCAGCAGGCAACCGGGACAGCCTGGAAACACCATATATTTT. This gives the protein CASRQPGQPGNTIYF.

This clonotype has only a few counts. V gene TRBV24-1 combines with J gene TRBJ1-1, with a weak D call TRBD1 (6 bases). Germline V gives CDR1 KGHDR, CDR2 SFDVKD. V lost 2 bases to trimming and J lost 7 bases, with 16 bases between them. The CDR3 runs to 15 residues. DNA for the CDR3: TGTGCCACCAGTGATTCTCCGGGGGCGGGGAGTGAAGCTTTCTTT. Translation gives CATSDSPGAGSEAFF.